This T cell receptor (beta chain) came from a study of T-cell memory formation after mild COVID-19 (dated by TCRdb to about 2021). For context, the study as a whole: TCR sequence clusters from the two donors were largely donor specific. T-cell clones expanding and contracting after mild COVID-19 in two donors were tracked by longitudinal TCRalpha and TCRbeta repertoire sequencing. Two young, previously healthy adult volunteers made up the cohort, one male and one female.

TCRdb lists the instrument as Illumina NovaSeq 6000. TCRalpha and TCRbeta cDNA libraries were built by 5'RACE with constant-segment primers, adding sample barcodes and unique molecular identifiers. RNA was extracted from every sample with Trizol reagent. Library amplification was performed in two PCR steps, and a second sample barcode and Illumina TruSeq adapters were introduced in the second step. The libraries were sequenced on an Illumina NovaSeq using 2 x 150 bp paired-end reads. Turning to the authors' computational methods: With migec v1.2.7, reads were demultiplexed and then collapsed into UMI-guided consensus sequences. With mixcr v2.1.11, UMI consensuses were aligned to TRA and TRB V and J templates and assembled into clonotypes. Expanded or contracted clonotypes were those called significant by both edgeR and NoisET, with noise models trained on biological replicates. For edgeR calls, the thresholds were a false discovery rate-adjusted p below 0.01 and a log2 fold-change of 1. As an exploratory analysis of dynamics, max-normalized trajectories of the 1000 most abundant clonotypes were examined by PCA with hierarchical clustering. The CD4 or CD8 phenotype of responding clones was assigned using the separately sequenced CD4+ and CD8+ repertoires. TCRdb's own reprocessing of the public reads used fastp at Q25 and MiXCR and kept productive beta chains. Identical CDR3 proteins give one entry, which carries the most common genes and DNA. The V and J calls, along with clone size, are taken from TCRdb and not from the paper's own processing. Here the sample has some 350,000 distinct CDR3 sequences; 15% to 20% occur a single time. The ten largest clones take up around 22% of the sample.

This clonotype was counted a few times. The antigen this receptor binds is unknown. No quality values exist for individual bases; no much larger clone is one base distant. Ficoll-Paque density gradient centrifugation was the method used to isolate PBMCs. V was cut back by 4 bases and J by 7 bases, leaving a gap of 11 bases between them. The germline V gene specifies MDHEN as CDR1 and SYDVKM as CDR2. From cysteine to phenylalanine, the CDR3 is 13 amino acids long. Just the 39-base CDR3 DNA is kept, in frame starting at base 1. Broader findings and caveats from the paper: Only two mild cases were covered in the study, and larger cohorts including severe cases with pre-infection samples were considered necessary. SARS-CoV-2 specificity of the second-wave clones peaking on day 37 was not confirmed. Some responding clones were detected in pre-infection memory, suggesting pre-existing cross-reactive memory T cells joined the SARS-CoV-2 response. From day 15 to 85, contracting clones showed balanced CD4/CD8 phenotypes, whereas a second wave of clones that expanded from day 15 to 37 leaned towards CD4+. Contracting CD4+ clones turned up mainly in the CM and EM memory subsets, whereas EMRA was where CD8+ clones were enriched.

The clonotype was recovered from a man younger than 30 who had mild COVID-19 (a few samples of this study predate the infection). The sample titles of this study are shuffled in the database, so cell type and time point are left out; the donor was told from shared clones. The rearrangement joined TRBV28 to TRBJ1-5, with the D gene not confidently named. The material sequenced was PBMCs or a T cell subset sorted from them (not recorded which). The bases are TGTGCCAGCAGTTCAGGATCGGTCCAGCCCCAGCATTTT. Its amino acids are CASSSGSVQPQHF.